The present T cell receptor (beta chain) was sequenced within a study of cytomegalovirus exposure and HLA in healthy donors. The primer mix had 60 Vbeta and 13 Jbeta primers. Using immunoSEQ multiplex PCR, the repertoire was profiled, and TCRdb retains in-frame clones only, with some absent. The sample records about 170,000 clones, 65% to 85% being singletons. The CDR3 extends over 14 amino acids. Per germline, CDR1 SNHLY and CDR2 FYNNEI. The junction had 9 bases not matched to a gene; V was cut back by 7 bases and J by 6 bases. Material: PBMCs. The rearrangement links TRBV2 to TRBJ1-2; 9 bases line up with TRBD1. The TCR was taken from a boy aged 2 to 9 in good health and CMV-seronegative. The CDR3 protein is CASTWDRAQDGYTF. CDR3 bases: TGTGCCAGCACCTGGGACAGGGCGCAGGATGGCTACACCTTC.